This entry concerns a single TCR beta chain. Its antigen remains unidentified. This entry comes from a study of blood T cells in healthy people across ages. Study conclusions and caveats: Long-lived donors had more naive CD4+ cells and higher diversity than aged donors. PBMCs were not sorted, which prevented a conclusive comparison of naive versus antigen-experienced cells.

A sample-barcoded 5' primer and a J-beta primer mix were used in a second PCR of roughly 6 to 11 cycles. TCRdb independently ran MiXCR on the 5' RACE reads; one entry per CDR3 protein. Seen here are 650,000 or so distinct CDR3 sequences, about 51% observed once, and the top ten hold around an eighth. V shed 1 base and J shed 4 bases, with 8 bases lying between them. Germline-derived CDR1 and CDR2 are SGHRS and YFSETQ. The CDR3 loop spans 13 amino acids. Sample: blood. The chain recombines TRBV5-1 with TRBJ1-1; D is ambiguous. This receptor was obtained from a woman of 80 years or more in good health. CDR3 protein: CASSLMSGTEAFF. The CDR3 nucleotides are TGCGCCAGCAGCTTGATGTCAGGCACTGAAGCTTTCTTT.